The 24 T cell receptor beta chains below come from one sample, sequenced in a study of cytomegalovirus exposure and HLA in healthy donors. PCR employed 60 Vbeta and 13 Jbeta primers. Using immunoSEQ multiplex PCR, the repertoire was profiled, and TCRdb retains in-frame clones only, with some absent. Altogether 140,000 or so clones are present, approximately 84% being singletons, with the ten largest covering roughly 9.7%. Sequences were obtained from PBMCs. These TCRs come from a woman aged 55-70 years in good health and CMV-seropositive.

J is TRBJ1-1 and V is TRBV28, with 9 bases identical to TRBD1. CDR1 is MDHEN and CDR2 is SYDVKM in the germline V gene. Germline trimming cut 8 bases from V and 2 bases from J; bases unmatched to any gene: 6. The CDR3 is 14 amino acids. The DNA of the CDR3 is TGTGCCAGCCTAAACAGGGGGCATAACACTGAAGCTTTCTTT. It is translated as CASLNRGHNTEAFF.

This clone was detected only once. The chain has TRBV4-3 and TRBJ2-2; tentative D call: TRBD2 (5 bases). The CDR3 is made up of 13 amino acids. CDR1 and CDR2 from the germline V gene are LGHNA and YSLEER. V was clipped by 1 base and J by 7 bases, with 7 bases between them. The CDR3 DNA reads as TGCGCCAGCAGCCAAGTGGGGAGCGGGGAGCTGTTTTTT. Translating it yields CASSQVGSGELFF.

This chain connects TRBV25-1 to TRBJ1-1, with a tentative D call TRBD1 (5 bases). Germline V gives CDR1 MGHDK, CDR2 SYGVNS. The CDR3 is made up of 13 amino acids. Trimming pared 3 bases from V and 1 base from J, leaving 6 bases between. The CDR3 DNA sequence: TGTGCCAGCAGTGAGACAGCGAACACTGAAGCTTTCTTT. Translated: CASSETANTEAFF.

The sample holds one count of this clone. The rearrangement links TRBV27 to TRBJ1-2; 11 nucleotides line up with TRBD1. The V segment lost 6 bases and the J segment 9 bases; nucleotides outside the gene matches: 6. The V gene's germline CDR1 is MNHEY and CDR2 SMNVEV (reference sequence). This CDR3 contains 13 residues. CDR3 bases: TGTGCCAGCAGACCGGGACAGGGGGGCAGCTACACCTTC. This codes for CASRPGQGGSYTF.

V is TRBV28 and J is TRBJ1-1, with D perhaps matching TRBD1 (5 bases). The CDR3 covers 16 residues. Germline CDR1 and CDR2: MDHEN and SYDVKM. V lost 7 bases and J lost 1, with 19 bases in between. The CDR3 here is CASNSVQGLTNTEAFF. The CDR3 DNA reads TGTGCCAGCAACAGTGTCCAGGGACTAACGAACACTGAAGCTTTCTTT.

This chain links TRBV29-1 with TRBJ2-5; 8 nucleotides agree with TRBD2. The last part of the DNA fits TRBJ2-7 better; the J call may be wrong. The CDR3 spans 13 residues. The V gene's germline CDR1 is SQVTM and CDR2 ANQGSEA. Here the CDR3 reads CSVTSGLPYEQYF. Written as DNA, the CDR3 is TGCAGCGTAACTAGCGGATTGCCCTACGAGCAGTACTTC.

This clone is a singleton in its sample. The J gene is TRBJ2-2, the V gene TRBV19; D possibly corresponds to TRBD1 (5 bases). Germline V gene sequence: CDR1 LNHDA, CDR2 SQIVND (reference sequence). V lost 3 bases to trimming and J lost 0 bases, with 11 bases between them. This CDR3 comprises 16 residues. Here the CDR3 reads CASSIWTRPNTGELFF. In DNA, the CDR3 is TGTGCCAGTAGTATTTGGACACGACCGAACACCGGGGAGCTGTTTTTT.

The CDR3 DNA reads as TGTGCCAGCAGCCCGGGACAGGGTCGGTTGGAGACCCAGTACTTC. Translated, it gives CASSPGQGRLETQYF. V is TRBV5-4 and J is TRBJ2-5; 9 positions match TRBD1. Germline V lookup: CDR1 SGHNT, CDR2 YYREEE (reference sequence). V gave up 4 bases and J gave up 5 bases; unmatched junction bases: 9. This CDR3 has 15 residues.

V is TRBV2 and J is TRBJ1-5; 10 nucleotides agree with TRBD1. The germline V gene has CDR1 SNHLY and CDR2 FYNNEI. The CDR3 is 18 residues long. J was trimmed by 4 bases and V by 6 bases; bases with no gene match: 15. CDR3 sequence: CASSRRARQGAQNQPQHF. The DNA of the CDR3 is TGTGCCAGCAGCCGCCGTGCCCGACAGGGGGCGCAAAATCAGCCCCAGCATTTT.

The chain carries TRBV10-3 and TRBJ1-1; 8 bases match TRBD1. CDR1 is ENHRY, CDR2 SYGVKD, per germline. The CDR3 has 14 residues. The ends lost 4 bases at V and 1 base at J; junction bases unmatched: 2. The CDR3 loop reads CAISGTGRNTEAFF. The CDR3 DNA reads TGTGCCATCAGTGGGACAGGGCGGAACACTGAAGCTTTCTTT.

The chain combines TRBV27 with TRBJ2-1; D is possibly TRBD1 (6 bases). Germline V gene data show CDR1 as MNHEY and CDR2 as SMNVEV (reference sequence). The CDR3 is made up of 13 amino acids. Between the trimmed V and J ends, which lost 5 bases and 3 bases, there was a span of 8 bases. CDR3 residues: CASSRTDYNEQFF. CDR3 coding DNA: TGTGCCAGCAGTCGGACAGACTACAATGAGCAGTTCTTC.

The chain uses TRBV30 and TRBJ2-2; 10 positions match TRBD2. The V segment lost 0 bases and the J segment 7 bases; nucleotides outside the gene matches: 5. This CDR3 spans 15 amino acids. Germline V gene data show CDR1 as GTSNPN and CDR2 as SVGIG (reference sequence). CDR3: CAWSVLASGGGELFF. CDR3 DNA sequence: TGTGCCTGGAGTGTTTTGGCTAGCGGGGGCGGGGAGCTGTTTTTT.

V usage is TRBV7-8 and J usage is TRBJ1-4, with 9 nucleotides matching TRBD1. CDR3 size: 15 residues. Germline V gene sequence: CDR1 SGHVS, CDR2 FQNEAQ. J gave up 6 bases and V 2 bases, and 4 bases lay outside the gene matches. CDR3: CASSLPGQGDEKLFF. The CDR3 region has the DNA TGTGCCAGCAGCTTACCGGGACAGGGTGATGAAAAACTGTTTTTT.

The V gene is TRBV29-1, the J gene TRBJ1-1; D is perhaps TRBD1 (6 bases). CDR3 length: 13 residues. CDR1 SQVTM and CDR2 ANQGSEA come from the germline V gene. V lost 6 bases and J 3 bases, leaving 14 bases between the germline ends. CDR3 nucleotides: TGCAGCGTCTTGGGAGGGGGGGACACTGAAGCTTTCTTT. It yields the protein CSVLGGGDTEAFF.

This clone has only one observation. V gene TRBV30 combines with J gene TRBJ1-3; tentatively, D is TRBD1 (6 bases). The V end was cut by 3 bases, the J end by 0 bases, with 9 bases between. The CDR3 is made up of 14 amino acids. Germline V gene sequence: CDR1 GTSNPN, CDR2 SVGIG (reference sequence). Written as DNA, the CDR3 is TGTGCCTGGAGAGACAGGAGCTCTGGAAACACCATATATTTT. Its protein product is CAWRDRSSGNTIYF. Together with reference TRBV30 and TRBJ1-3, the CDR3 gives the full variable domain: SQTIHQWPATLVQPVGSPLSLECTVEGTSNPNLYWYRQAAGRGLQLLFYSVGIGQISSEVPQNLSASRPQDRQFILSSKKLLLSDSGFYLCAWRDRSSGNTIYFGEGSWLTVV.

CDR3 sequence reads: CASTLGTGFFRGGYTF. Written as DNA, the CDR3 is TGTGCCAGCACCCTAGGGACAGGGTTTTTCAGGGGAGGCTACACCTTC. V usage is TRBV6-6 and J usage is TRBJ1-2; 9 nucleotides match TRBD1. Trimming took 7 bases from V and 8 from J; bases not matched to a gene: 17. The germline gives CDR1 MNHNY, CDR2 SVGAGI (reference sequence). The CDR3 sequence is 16 residues long.

The gene calls are TRBV2 and TRBJ1-1, with TRBD1 matching over 8 bases. The germline gives CDR1 SNHLY, CDR2 FYNNEI. The V segment lost 6 bases and the J segment 10 bases; nucleotides outside the gene matches: 10. There are 13 residues in the CDR3. CDR3 residues: CASRDGQGGVAFF. The CDR3 DNA follows: TGTGCCAGCAGGGACGGACAGGGTGGGGTAGCTTTCTTT.

This clone was recorded once. The chain employs TRBV10-2 and TRBJ2-7, with D possibly TRBD2 on 5 matching bases. Between the trimmed V and J ends, which lost 0 bases and 5 bases, there was a span of 5 bases. The CDR3 loop spans 12 amino acids. The V gene's germline CDR1 is WSHSY and CDR2 SAAADI. For the CDR3, the DNA is TGCGCCAGCAGTGAGTCGGAGGACGAGCAGTACTTC. Translation gives CASSESEDEQYF.

This clone turned up a few times. This chain joins TRBV19 and TRBJ2-1; 9 positions agree with TRBD2. The trim removed 3 bases at V and 6 bases at J, leaving 9 bases unmatched. Germline CDR1 is LNHDA and CDR2 is SQIVND (reference sequence). This CDR3 is built from 16 residues. This CDR3 is CASSIRREGWGNEQFF. Here the CDR3 DNA reads TGTGCCAGTAGTATTAGGCGGGAGGGATGGGGCAATGAGCAGTTCTTC.

This clone has just a few counts. This chain connects TRBV10-3 to TRBJ2-7, with 7 bases matching TRBD2. This CDR3 has 13 residues. Germline lookup yields CDR1 ENHRY and CDR2 SYGVKD. With 6 bases clipped from V and 3 bases from J, the junction kept 5 bases outside the gene matches. CDR3 region: CAIRGGLGYEQYF. CDR3 in DNA: TGTGCCATCAGAGGTGGACTAGGCTACGAGCAGTACTTC.

The genes are TRBV4-3 and TRBJ1-2; D not resolved. The V end lost 0 bases, the J end lost 0 bases, and 8 bases lay between the germline ends. In germline, CDR1 is LGHNA, CDR2 YSLEER. The CDR3 runs to 15 residues. The CDR3 coding sequence is TGCGCCAGCAGCCAAGACTATGGGCCTAACTATGGCTACACCTTC. Translated: CASSQDYGPNYGYTF.

V usage is TRBV5-4 and J usage is TRBJ2-5, with D possibly being TRBD2 (6 bases). Gene TRBJ2-7 matches the end of the DNA better, so the J call may be wrong. The CDR3 has 14 amino acids. Germline CDR1 SGHNT, CDR2 YYREEE (reference sequence). CDR3 DNA sequence: TGTGCCAGCAGGCCCGGGAGATTCTCCTACGAGCAGTACTTC. Translating it yields CASRPGRFSYEQYF.

This chain links TRBV7-2 with TRBJ2-1; maybe TRBD2 (5 bases). CDR3 length: 15 residues. V gave up 4 bases and J gave up 0 bases, with 10 bases separating them. Germline V lookup: CDR1 SGHTA, CDR2 FQGNSA. CDR3 residues: CASSSEASSYNEQFF. Written as DNA, the CDR3 is TGTGCCAGCAGCTCGGAGGCGAGCTCCTACAATGAGCAGTTCTTC.

This clone was seen only once. V is TRBV2 and J is TRBJ1-1, with D maybe TRBD1 (5 bases). The CDR3 consists of 16 residues. Germline CDR1 is SNHLY and CDR2 is FYNNEI. V lost 7 bases, J lost 0 bases, and 18 bases lay in between. CDR3 residues: CASKRDRLALNTEAFF. In DNA, the CDR3 is TGTGCCAGCAAAAGGGACCGACTAGCCCTGAACACTGAAGCTTTCTTT.